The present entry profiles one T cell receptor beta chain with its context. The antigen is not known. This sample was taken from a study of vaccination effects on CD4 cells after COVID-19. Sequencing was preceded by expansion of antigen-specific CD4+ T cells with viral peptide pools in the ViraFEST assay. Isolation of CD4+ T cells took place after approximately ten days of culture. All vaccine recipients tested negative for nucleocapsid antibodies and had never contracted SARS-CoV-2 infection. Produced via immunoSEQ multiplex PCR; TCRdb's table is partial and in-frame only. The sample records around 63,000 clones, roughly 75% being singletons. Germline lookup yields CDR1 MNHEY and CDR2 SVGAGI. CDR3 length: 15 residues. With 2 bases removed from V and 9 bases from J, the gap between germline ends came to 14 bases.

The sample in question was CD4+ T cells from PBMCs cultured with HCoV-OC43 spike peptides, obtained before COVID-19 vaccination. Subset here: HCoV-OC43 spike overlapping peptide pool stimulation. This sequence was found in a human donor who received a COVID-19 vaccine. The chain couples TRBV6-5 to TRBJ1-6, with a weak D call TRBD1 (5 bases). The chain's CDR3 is CASSYIQVRGSPLHF. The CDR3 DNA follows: TGTGCCAGCAGTTACATACAGGTGAGGGGTTCACCCCTCCACTTT.